This T cell receptor beta chain was recorded in a study of OX40 agonist ivuxolimab in advanced cancers. As for the study in general: All patients had ivuxolimab intravenously every 2 weeks at 0.01 to 10 mg/kg. Males comprised 70% to 85% of the group, whose mean age was approximately 62 years (range 23 to 79). Eligibility admitted prior anti-PD-1, anti-PD-L1 or anti-CTLA-4 therapy; 40% to 50% had some.

The V and J ends lost 2 bases and 3 bases respectively, with 14 bases between them. The CDR3 covers 16 residues. Germline CDR1 reads MNHEY; CDR2 reads SVGAGI. Sequenced by immunoSEQ multiplex PCR; TCRdb stores in-frame clones only, minus some. Here the sample spans approximately 100,000 clones, roughly 84% being singletons. This chain uses TRBV6-5 with TRBJ2-1; TRBD1 might be the D (5 bases). This sequence originates from an adult with an advanced solid tumor such as melanoma, head and neck, liver or kidney cancer. The sequenced sample was CD4+ or CD8+ T cells sorted from blood, obtained in a trial of the OX40 agonist ivuxolimab. Written as DNA, the CDR3 is TGTGCCAGCAGTTACGTTGGGGCCCTCGACTACAATGAGCAGTTCTTC. Residues: CASSYVGALDYNEQFF.